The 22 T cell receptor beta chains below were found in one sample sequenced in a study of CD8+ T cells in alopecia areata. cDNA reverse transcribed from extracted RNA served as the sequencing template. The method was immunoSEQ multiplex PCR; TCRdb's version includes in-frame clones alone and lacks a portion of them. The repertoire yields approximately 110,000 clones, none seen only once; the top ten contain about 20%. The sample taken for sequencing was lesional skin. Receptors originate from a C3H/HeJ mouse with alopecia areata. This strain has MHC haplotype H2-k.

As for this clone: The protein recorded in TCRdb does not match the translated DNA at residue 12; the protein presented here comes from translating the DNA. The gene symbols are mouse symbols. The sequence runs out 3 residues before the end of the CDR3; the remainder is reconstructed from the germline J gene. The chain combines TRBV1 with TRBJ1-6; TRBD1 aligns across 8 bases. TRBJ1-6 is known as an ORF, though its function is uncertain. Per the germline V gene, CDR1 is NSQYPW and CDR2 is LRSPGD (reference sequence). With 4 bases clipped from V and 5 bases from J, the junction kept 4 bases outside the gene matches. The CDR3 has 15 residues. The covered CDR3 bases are TGCACCTGCAGTGAGGCGGACAGGGATAATTCGCCC. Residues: CTCSEADRDNSP. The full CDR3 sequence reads CTCSEADRDNSPLYF.

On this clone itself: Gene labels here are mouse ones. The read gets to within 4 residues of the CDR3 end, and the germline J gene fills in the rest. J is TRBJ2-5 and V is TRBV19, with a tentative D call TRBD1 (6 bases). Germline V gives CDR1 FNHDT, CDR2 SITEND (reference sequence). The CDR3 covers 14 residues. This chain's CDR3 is CASSIGTDKDTQYF. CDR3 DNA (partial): TGTGCCAGCAGTATAGGGACAGATAAAGAC.

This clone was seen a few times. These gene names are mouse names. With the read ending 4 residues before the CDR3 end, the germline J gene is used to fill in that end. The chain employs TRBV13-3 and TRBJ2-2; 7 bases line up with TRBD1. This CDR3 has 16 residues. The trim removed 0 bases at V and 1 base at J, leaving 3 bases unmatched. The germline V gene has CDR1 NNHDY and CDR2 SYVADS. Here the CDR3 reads CASSDVRDRNTGQLYF. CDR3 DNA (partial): TGTGCCAGCAGTGATGTTCGGGACAGAAACACCGGG.

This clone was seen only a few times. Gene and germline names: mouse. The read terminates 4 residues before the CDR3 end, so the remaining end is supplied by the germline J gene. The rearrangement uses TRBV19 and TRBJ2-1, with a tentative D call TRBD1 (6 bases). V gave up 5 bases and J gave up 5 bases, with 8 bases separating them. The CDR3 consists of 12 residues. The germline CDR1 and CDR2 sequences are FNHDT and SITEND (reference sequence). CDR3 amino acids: CASSRGDAEQFF. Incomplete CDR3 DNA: TGTGCCAGCAGCAGGGGTGATGCT.

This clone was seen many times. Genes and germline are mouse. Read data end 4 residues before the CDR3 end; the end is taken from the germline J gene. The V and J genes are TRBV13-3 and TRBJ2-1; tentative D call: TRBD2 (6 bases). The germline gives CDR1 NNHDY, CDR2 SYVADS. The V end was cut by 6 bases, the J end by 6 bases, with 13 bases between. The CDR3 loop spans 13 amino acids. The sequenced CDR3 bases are TGTGCCAGCACGGGGGGACGAAGTGCT. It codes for CASTGGRSA. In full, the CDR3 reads CASTGGRSAEQFF.

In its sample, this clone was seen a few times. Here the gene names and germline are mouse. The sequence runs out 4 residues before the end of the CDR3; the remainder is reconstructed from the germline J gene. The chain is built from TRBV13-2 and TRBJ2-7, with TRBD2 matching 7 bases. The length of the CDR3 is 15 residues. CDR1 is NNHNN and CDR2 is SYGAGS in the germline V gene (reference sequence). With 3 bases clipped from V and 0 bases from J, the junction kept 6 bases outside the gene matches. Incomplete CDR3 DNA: TGTGCCAGCGGTGGTGACTGGGACCACTCCTAT. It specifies CASGGDWDHSY. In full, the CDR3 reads CASGGDWDHSYEQYF.

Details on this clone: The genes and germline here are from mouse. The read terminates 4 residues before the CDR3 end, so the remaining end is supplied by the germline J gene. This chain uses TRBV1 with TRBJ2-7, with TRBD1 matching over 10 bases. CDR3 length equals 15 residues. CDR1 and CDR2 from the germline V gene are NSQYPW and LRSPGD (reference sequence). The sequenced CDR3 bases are TGCACCTGCAGTGCAGGCCGGGACAGGGGTTAT. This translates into CTCSAGRDRGY. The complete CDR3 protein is CTCSAGRDRGYEQYF.

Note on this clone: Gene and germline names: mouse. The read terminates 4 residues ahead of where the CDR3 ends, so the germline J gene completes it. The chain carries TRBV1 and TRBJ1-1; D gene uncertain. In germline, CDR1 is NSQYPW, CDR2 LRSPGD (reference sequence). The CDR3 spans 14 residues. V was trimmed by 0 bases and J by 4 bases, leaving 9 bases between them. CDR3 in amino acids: CTCSADPGGTEVFF. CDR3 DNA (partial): TGCACCTGCAGTGCAGATCCAGGCGGCACA.

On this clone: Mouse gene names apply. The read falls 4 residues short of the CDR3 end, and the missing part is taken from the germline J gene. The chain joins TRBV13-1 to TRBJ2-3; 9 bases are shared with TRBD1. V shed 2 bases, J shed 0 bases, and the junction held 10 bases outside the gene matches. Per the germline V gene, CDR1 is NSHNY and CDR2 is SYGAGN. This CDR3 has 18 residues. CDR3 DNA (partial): TGTGCCAGCAGTGAGGACAGGGGAAGAGAATCTAGTGCAGAA. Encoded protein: CASSEDRGRESSAE. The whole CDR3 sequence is CASSEDRGRESSAETLYF.

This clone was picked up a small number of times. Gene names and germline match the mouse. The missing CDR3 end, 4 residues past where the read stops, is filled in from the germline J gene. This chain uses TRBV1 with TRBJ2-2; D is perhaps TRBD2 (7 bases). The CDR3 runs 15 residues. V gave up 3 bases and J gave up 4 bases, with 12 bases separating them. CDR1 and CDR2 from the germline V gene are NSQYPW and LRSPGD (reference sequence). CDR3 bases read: TGCACCTGCAGTGCTCTGGGGGCCGGCACCGGG. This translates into CTCSALGAGTG. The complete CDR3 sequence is CTCSALGAGTGQLYF.

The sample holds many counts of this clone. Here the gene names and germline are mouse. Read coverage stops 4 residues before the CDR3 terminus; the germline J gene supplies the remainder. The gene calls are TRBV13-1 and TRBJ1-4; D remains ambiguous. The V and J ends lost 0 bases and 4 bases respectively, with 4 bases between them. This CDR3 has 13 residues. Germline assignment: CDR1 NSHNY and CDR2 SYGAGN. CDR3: CASSDANNERLFF. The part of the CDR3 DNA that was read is TGTGCCAGCAGTGATGCCAACAACGAA.

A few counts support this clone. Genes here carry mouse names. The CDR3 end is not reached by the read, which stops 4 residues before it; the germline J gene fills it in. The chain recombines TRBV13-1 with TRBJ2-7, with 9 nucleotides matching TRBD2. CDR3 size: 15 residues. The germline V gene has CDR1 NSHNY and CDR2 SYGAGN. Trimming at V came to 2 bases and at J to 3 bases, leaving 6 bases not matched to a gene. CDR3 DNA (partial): TGTGCCAGCAGTGAACGACTGGGGGCTTTCTAT. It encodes CASSERLGAFY. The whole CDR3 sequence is CASSERLGAFYEQYF.

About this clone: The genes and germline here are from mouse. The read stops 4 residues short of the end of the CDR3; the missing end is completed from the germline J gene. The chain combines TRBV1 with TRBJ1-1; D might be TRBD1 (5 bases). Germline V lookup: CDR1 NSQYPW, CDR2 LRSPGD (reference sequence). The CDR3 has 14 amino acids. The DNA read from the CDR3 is TGCACCTGCAGTGAGGGACTGGGGGGTGGA. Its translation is CTCSEGLGGG. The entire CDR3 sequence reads CTCSEGLGGGEVFF. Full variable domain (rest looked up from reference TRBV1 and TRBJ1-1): VTLLEQNPRWRLVPRGQAVNLRCILKNSQYPWMSWYQQDLQKQLQWLFTLRSPGDKEVKSLPGADYLATRVTDTELRLQVANMSQGRTLYCTCSEGLGGGEVFFGKGTRLTVV.

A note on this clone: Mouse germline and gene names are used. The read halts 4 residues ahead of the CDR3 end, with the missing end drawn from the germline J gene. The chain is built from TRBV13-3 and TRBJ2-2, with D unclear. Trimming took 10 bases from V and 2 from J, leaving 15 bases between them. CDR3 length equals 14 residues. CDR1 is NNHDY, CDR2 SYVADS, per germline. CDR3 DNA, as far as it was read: TGTGCCGCGTTAGGAGGGTTGAACACCGGG. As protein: CAALGGLNTG. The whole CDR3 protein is CAALGGLNTGQLYF.

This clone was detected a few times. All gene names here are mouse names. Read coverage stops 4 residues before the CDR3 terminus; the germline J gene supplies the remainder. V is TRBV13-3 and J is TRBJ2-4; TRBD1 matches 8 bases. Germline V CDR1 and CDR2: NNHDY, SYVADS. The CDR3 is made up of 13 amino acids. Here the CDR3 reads CASSGQGANTLYF. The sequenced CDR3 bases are TGTGCCAGCAGTGGGCAGGGGGCGAAC.

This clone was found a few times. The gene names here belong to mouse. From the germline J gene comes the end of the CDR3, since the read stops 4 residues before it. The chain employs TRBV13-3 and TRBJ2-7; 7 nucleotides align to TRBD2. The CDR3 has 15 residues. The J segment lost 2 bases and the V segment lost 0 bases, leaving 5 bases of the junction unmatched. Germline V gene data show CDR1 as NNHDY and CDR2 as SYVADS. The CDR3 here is CASSDASGGAYEQYF. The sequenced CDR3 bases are TGTGCCAGCAGTGATGCATCTGGGGGTGCCTAT.

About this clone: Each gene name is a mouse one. CDR3 in amino acids: CASSDVRLGDDYTF. Partial CDR3 DNA: TGTGCCAGCAGTGATGTGAGGCTGGGGGAC. This chain connects TRBV13-3 to TRBJ1-2; maybe TRBD1 (5 bases). The read comes to an end 4 residues before the CDR3 does, leaving the germline J gene to fill in the end. The germline gives CDR1 NNHDY, CDR2 SYVADS. The CDR3 runs 14 residues.

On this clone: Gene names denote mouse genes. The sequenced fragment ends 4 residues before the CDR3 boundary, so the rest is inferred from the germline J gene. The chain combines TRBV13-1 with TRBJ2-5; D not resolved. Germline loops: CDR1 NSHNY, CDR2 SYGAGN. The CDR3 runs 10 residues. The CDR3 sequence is CASRGDTQYF. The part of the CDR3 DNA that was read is TGTGCCAGCAGAGGGGAC.

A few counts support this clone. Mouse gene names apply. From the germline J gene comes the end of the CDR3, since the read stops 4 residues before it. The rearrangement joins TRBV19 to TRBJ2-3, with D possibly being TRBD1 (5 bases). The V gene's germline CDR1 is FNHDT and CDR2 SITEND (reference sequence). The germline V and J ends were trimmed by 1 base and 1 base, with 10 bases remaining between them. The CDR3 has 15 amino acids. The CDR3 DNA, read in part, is TGTGCCAGCAGTATAAGGGGTTGGGGTGCAGAA. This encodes CASSIRGWGAE. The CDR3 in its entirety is CASSIRGWGAETLYF.

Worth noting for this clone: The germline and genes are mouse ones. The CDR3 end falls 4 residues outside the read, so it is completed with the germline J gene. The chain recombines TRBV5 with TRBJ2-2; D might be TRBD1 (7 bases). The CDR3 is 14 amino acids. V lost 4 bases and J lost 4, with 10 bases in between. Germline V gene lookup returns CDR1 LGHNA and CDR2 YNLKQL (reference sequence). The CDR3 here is CASSPGGSTGQLYF. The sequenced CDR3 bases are TGTGCCAGCAGCCCAGGGGGGAGCACCGGG.

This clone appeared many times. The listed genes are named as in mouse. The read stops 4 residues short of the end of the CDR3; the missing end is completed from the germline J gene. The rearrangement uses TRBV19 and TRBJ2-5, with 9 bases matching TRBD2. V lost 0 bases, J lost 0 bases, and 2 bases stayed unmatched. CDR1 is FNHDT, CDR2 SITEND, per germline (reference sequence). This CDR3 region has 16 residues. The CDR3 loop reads CASSIDWGVNQDTQYF. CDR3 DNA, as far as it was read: TGTGCCAGCAGTATAGACTGGGGGGTTAACCAAGAC.

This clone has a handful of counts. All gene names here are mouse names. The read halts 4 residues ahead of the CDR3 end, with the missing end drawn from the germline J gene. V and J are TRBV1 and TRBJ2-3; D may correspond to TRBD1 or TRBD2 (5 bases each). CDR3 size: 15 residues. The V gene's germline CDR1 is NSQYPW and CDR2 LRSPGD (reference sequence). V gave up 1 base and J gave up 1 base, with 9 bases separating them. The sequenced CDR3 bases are TGCACCTGCAGTGCAGGGGGCGCGGGTGCAGAA. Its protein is CTCSAGGAGAE. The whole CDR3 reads CTCSAGGAGAETLYF.